These 18 T cell receptor beta chains were all obtained from the same sample, sequenced in a study of tumor-infiltrating lymphocytes in primary liver carcinoma. Researchers generated TCR beta cDNA from about 0.5 ug of total RNA, relying on a constant-region primer. Libraries for TCR beta were built through three nested multiplex PCR rounds, which together made up a slightly modified ARM-PCR procedure. Running around 9 cycles apiece, the first two PCR rounds relied on TRBV1-TRBV30 forward primers together with a C-beta reverse primer. TCRdb ran MiXCR on the multiplex PCR reads and lists one entry per CDR3 protein. The sample shows about 350,000 distinct CDR3 sequences, less than 75% of them seen only once. Germline DNA was extracted alongside blood RNA, which was obtained from unsorted whole blood. Sequenced sample: peripheral blood. The receptor set was obtained from a man between 35 and 55 years old with primary liver carcinoma and hepatitis B virus infection.

This clonotype was counted between two and nine times. V is TRBV5-6 and J is TRBJ2-7; 9 nucleotides align to TRBD2. This CDR3 region has 19 residues. Germline trimming cut 4 bases from V and 5 bases from J; bases unmatched to any gene: 22. Germline V gene lookup returns CDR1 SGHDT and CDR2 YYEEEE. This CDR3 is CASSPGPPLPGTSHHEQYF. CDR3 DNA sequence: TGTGCCAGCAGCCCCGGACCCCCGTTGCCCGGGACTAGCCACCACGAGCAGTACTTC.

With respect to this clonotype: This could be a read error, since a much larger clone is one nucleotide away. This chain connects TRBV12-3 or TRBV12-4 to TRBJ2-3; D ambiguous. There are 14 residues in the CDR3. DNA of the CDR3: TGTGCCAGCAGATTAGACACTTTCTCAGATACGCAGTATTTT. It codes for CASRLDTFSDTQYF.

As concerns this clonotype: This may be a read error: a much more frequent sequence differs by one nucleotide. This rearrangement joins TRBV6-5 to TRBJ2-2; the D gene could be TRBD1 or TRBD2 (6 bases each). Germline assignment: CDR1 MNHEY and CDR2 SVGAGI. The CDR3 is made up of 15 amino acids. CDR3 region: CVSSSTGLNTGELFF. DNA for the CDR3: TGTGTCAGCAGTTCGACAGGACTAAACACCGGGGAGCTGTTTTTT.

Of note for this clonotype: The junction shows a germline mismatch at one end, possibly a read error. The chain employs TRBV11-2 and TRBJ2-5; no reliable D call. Germline CDR1 and CDR2: SGHAT and FQNNGV. The CDR3 runs to 13 residues. This chain's CDR3 is CASSLNIQETQYF. The CDR3 DNA follows: TGTGCGAGCAGCCTTAATATCCAAGAGACCCAGTACTTC.

This clonotype has a single count. A read error may produce the germline difference seen at one junction end. The rearrangement uses TRBV6-2 or TRBV6-3 and TRBJ2-2, with D hard to call. CDR3 length equals 16 residues. The germline CDR1 and CDR2 sequences are MNHEY and SVGEGT. The CDR3 sequence: CVSSYSTKTQSGELFF. The CDR3 DNA sequence: TGTGTCAGCAGTTACTCCACTAAGACTCAGTCCGGGGAGCTGTTTTTT.

In this sample, this clonotype turned up many times. The chain employs TRBV6-5 and TRBJ2-7; 10 positions agree with TRBD1. The CDR3 is 13 amino acids. V lost 6 bases to trimming and J lost 4 bases; unmatched junction nucleotides: 3. Germline-derived CDR1 and CDR2 are MNHEY and SVGAGI. This chain's CDR3 is CASSRDRGYEQYF. CDR3 nucleotides: TGTGCCAGCAGCCGGGACAGGGGTTACGAGCAGTACTTC.

This clonotype has a single count. A much larger clone is a single base away; this may be a read error. The chain uses TRBV5-5 and TRBJ2-7; D might be TRBD1 (6 bases). Germline CDR1 and CDR2: SGHKS and YYEKEE (reference sequence). This CDR3 spans 13 amino acids. CDR3 protein: CTSSLTGPGEQYF. As DNA, the CDR3 is TGTACCAGCAGCTTGACAGGACCTGGGGAGCAGTACTTC.

Points on this clonotype: This may be a read error: a much more frequent sequence differs by one nucleotide. V usage is TRBV10-3 and J usage is TRBJ2-1; 8 positions agree with TRBD2. This CDR3 is 13 amino acids long. Germline V gene lookup returns CDR1 ENHRY and CDR2 SYGVKD. The DNA of the CDR3 is TGTTCCGTTACTAGCGGCCCCATCGATGAGCAGTTCTTC. Amino acid sequence: CSVTSGPIDEQFF.

The gene calls are TRBV12-3 or TRBV12-4 and TRBJ2-2; 7 nucleotides agree with TRBD2. The CDR3 runs to 15 residues. Germline trimming cut 1 base from V and 5 bases from J; bases unmatched to any gene: 4. CDR3 region: CASSLGGSATGELFF. CDR3 nucleotides: TGTGCCAGCAGTTTAGGCGGGAGCGCAACCGGGGAGCTGTTTTTT.

This clonotype is classed as medium-sized. CDR3 bases: TGCAGCGTTGAGGGACACCTGAACACTGAAGCTTTCTTT. The encoded protein is CSVEGHLNTEAFF. The rearrangement joins TRBV29-1 to TRBJ1-1; TRBD1 is a possible D gene (6 bases). CDR3 length equals 13 residues. Germline assignment: CDR1 SQVTM and CDR2 ANQGSEA. Trimming removed 3 bases from V and 0 bases from J, with 8 bases in between.

Concerning this clonotype itself: One end of the junction does not line up with germline, which may come from a read error. This chain's CDR3 is CASSFGTGGYQQYF. The CDR3 bases are TGTGCCAGCAGCTTCGGGACAGGGGGCTACCAGCAGTACTTC. The V call is TRBV11-3, the J call TRBJ2-7; 12 bases match TRBD1. Germline V gene data show CDR1 as SGHNT and CDR2 as YENEEA. CDR3 length equals 14 residues.

The chain is built from TRBV28 and TRBJ1-2; 7 bases are a match to TRBD1. The V segment lost 7 bases and the J segment 0 bases; nucleotides outside the gene matches: 11. The CDR3 is 16 amino acids. Per the germline V gene, CDR1 is MDHEN and CDR2 is SYDVKM. The CDR3: CASTRDRTASNYGYTF. CDR3 coding DNA: TGTGCCAGCACGCGGGACAGAACAGCGTCTAACTATGGCTACACCTTC.

Worth noting for this clonotype: This may be a read error: a much more frequent sequence differs by one nucleotide. The chain combines TRBV6-6 with TRBJ2-1; TRBD2 agrees at 7 bases. CDR1 MNHNY and CDR2 SVGAGI come from the germline V gene (reference sequence). The CDR3 is 16 amino acids. The CDR3 DNA reads TGTGCCAGCAGTTACTCGATGGGAGGGCGCTACAATGGGCAGTTCTTC. Amino acid sequence: CASSYSMGGRYNGQFF.

This clonotype was picked up many times. The chain is built from TRBV11-2 and TRBJ2-7; D possibly matches TRBD1 or TRBD2 (6 bases each). V lost 5 bases, J lost 0 bases, and 23 bases lay in between. The germline V gene encodes CDR1 SGHAT and CDR2 FQNNGV. This CDR3 spans 18 amino acids. In nucleotides, the CDR3 is TGTGCCAGCAGCCCATTCCTTAGGGGGGACGGTAACTCCTACGAGCAGTACTTC. It specifies CASSPFLRGDGNSYEQYF.

The chain uses TRBV6-2 or TRBV6-3 and TRBJ1-2; no reliable D call. V gave up 6 bases and J gave up 1 base, with 6 bases separating them. Germline V gives CDR1 MNHEY, CDR2 SVGEGT. This CDR3 has 12 residues. CDR3 protein: CASSDCNYGYTF. DNA of the CDR3: TGTGCCAGCAGCGACTGTAACTATGGCTACACCTTC.

This clonotype has a handful of counts. It may be a read error: a sequence one base away is much more abundant. The chain uses TRBV29-1 and TRBJ2-7; 7 bases agree with TRBD2. The V gene's germline CDR1 is SQVTM and CDR2 ANQGSEA. The CDR3 extends over 14 amino acids. CDR3 sequence: CSVDSPSGSRERYF. CDR3 sequence (DNA): TGCAGCGTTGATTCTCCTAGCGGTTCTCGGGAGCGGTACTTC.

The chain carries TRBV4-1 and TRBJ1-5, with D unclear. The CDR3 has 16 residues. Trimming stripped 3 bases from V and 5 bases from J, with 17 bases between. Germline CDR1 and CDR2: MGHRA and YSYEKL. The CDR3 nucleotides are TGCGCCAGCAGCCATGATTTGCGAGGAAGCTATCAGCCCCAGCATTTT. Its protein is CASSHDLRGSYQPQHF.

As to this clonotype: Possible read error: a much larger clone is one base away. The V gene is TRBV12-3 or TRBV12-4, the J gene TRBJ1-2, with D uncertain. The CDR3 has 15 residues. Trimming shortened V by 2 bases and J by 4 bases, and 14 bases separated the two germline ends. The CDR3 reads CASSLLRAAPYGYTF. The CDR3 coding sequence is TGTGCCAGCAGTTTATTGAGGGCTGCCCCCTATGGCTACACCTTC.